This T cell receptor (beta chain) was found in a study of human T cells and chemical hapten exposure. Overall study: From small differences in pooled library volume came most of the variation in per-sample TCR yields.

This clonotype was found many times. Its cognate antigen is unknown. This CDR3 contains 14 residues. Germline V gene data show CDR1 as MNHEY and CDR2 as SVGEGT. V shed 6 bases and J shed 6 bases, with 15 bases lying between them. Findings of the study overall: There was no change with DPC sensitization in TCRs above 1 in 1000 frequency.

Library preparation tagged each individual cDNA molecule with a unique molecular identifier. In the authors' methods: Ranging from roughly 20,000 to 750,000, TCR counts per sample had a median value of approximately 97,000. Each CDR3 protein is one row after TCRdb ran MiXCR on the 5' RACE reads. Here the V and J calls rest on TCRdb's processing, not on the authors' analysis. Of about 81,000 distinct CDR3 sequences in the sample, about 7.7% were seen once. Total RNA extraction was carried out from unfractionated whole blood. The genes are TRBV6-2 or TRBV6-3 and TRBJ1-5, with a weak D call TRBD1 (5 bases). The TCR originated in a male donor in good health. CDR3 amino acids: CASRPPGRGQPQHF. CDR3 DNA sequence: TGTGCCAGCAGACCACCAGGGAGGGGTCAGCCCCAGCATTTT.